Presented here are 3 T cell receptor beta chains from one specimen sequenced in a study of CD8 T cells in ankylosing spondylitis. Overall study findings and caveats: Blood from ankylosing spondylitis patients appeared to carry a characteristic roughly eight-variant TCR beta motif.

Their cognate antigens are unknown. From the 5' RACE reads, TCRdb called clonotypes with MiXCR, one entry per CDR3 protein. The repertoire has a few hundred thousand distinct CDR3 sequences, approximately 12% of them found once; the top ten carry approximately 6.2%. Source material: blood, either unsorted or a sorted T cell fraction (not recorded which). All receptors derive from a male donor with ankylosing spondylitis.

This sequence joins TRBV10-2 and TRBJ2-7; 9 nucleotides line up with TRBD2. With V trimmed by 3 bases and J by 2 bases, 5 bases remained unmatched. Germline V gives CDR1 WSHSY, CDR2 SAAADI. The CDR3 sequence is 15 residues long. CDR3 in DNA: TGCGCCAGCAGTGAAATGGCGGGAGGGGCCTACGAGCAGTACTTC. It encodes CASSEMAGGAYEQYF.

This clonotype was detected a few times. This rearrangement joins TRBV3-1 to TRBJ2-1; 8 bases agree with TRBD2. Trimming removed 0 bases from V and 5 bases from J; junction bases left unmatched: 9. Germline assignment: CDR1 LGHDT and CDR2 YNNKEL (reference sequence). The CDR3 runs to 17 residues. Here the CDR3 DNA reads TGTGCCAGCAGCCAAGATTTGGTTCGCGGGGGGAACAATGAGCAGTTCTTC. Amino acids: CASSQDLVRGGNNEQFF.

At least ten counts were recorded for this clonotype. The gene calls are TRBV5-1 and TRBJ2-7; D might be TRBD1 (6 bases). Germline CDR1 SGHRS, CDR2 YFSETQ. The V end lost 1 base, the J end lost 0 bases, and 11 bases lay between the germline ends. The CDR3 loop spans 15 amino acids. The CDR3 loop reads CASSLSRDTSYEQYF. The CDR3 coding sequence is TGCGCCAGCAGCTTGAGTCGGGACACCTCCTACGAGCAGTACTTC. Combining the CDR3 with reference TRBV5-1 and TRBJ2-7 gives the whole variable domain KAGVTQTPRYLIKTRGQQVTLSCSPISGHRSVSWYQQTPGQGLQFLFEYFSETQRNKGNFPGRFSGRQFSNSRSEMNVSTLELGDSALYLCASSLSRDTSYEQYFGPGTRLTVT.